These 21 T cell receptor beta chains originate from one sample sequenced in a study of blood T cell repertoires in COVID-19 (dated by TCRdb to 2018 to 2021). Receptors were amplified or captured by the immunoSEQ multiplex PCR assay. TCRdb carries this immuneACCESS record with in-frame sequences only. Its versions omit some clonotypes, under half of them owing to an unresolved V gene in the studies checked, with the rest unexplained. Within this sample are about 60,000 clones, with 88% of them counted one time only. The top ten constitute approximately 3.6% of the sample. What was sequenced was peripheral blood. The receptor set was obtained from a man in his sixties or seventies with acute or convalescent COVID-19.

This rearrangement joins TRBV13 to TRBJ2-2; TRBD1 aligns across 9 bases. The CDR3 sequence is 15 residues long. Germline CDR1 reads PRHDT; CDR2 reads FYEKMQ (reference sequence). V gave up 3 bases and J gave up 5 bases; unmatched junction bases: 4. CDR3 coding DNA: TGTGCCAGCAGCTTGGGACAGGGAGGGACCGGGGAGCTGTTTTTT. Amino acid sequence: CASSLGQGGTGELFF.

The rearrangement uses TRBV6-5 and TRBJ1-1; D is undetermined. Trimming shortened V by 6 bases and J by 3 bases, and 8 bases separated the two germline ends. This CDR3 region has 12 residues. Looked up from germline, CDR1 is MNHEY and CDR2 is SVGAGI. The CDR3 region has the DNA TGTGCCAGCAGCTATCGGTACACTGAAGCTTTCTTT. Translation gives CASSYRYTEAFF.

CDR3 sequence reads: CASSLGAYDTEAFF. CDR3 DNA sequence: TGTGCCAGCAGCTTAGGCGCATATGACACTGAAGCTTTCTTT. The J gene is TRBJ1-1, the V gene TRBV7-2, with D uncertain. CDR3 length: 14 residues. Trimming stripped 1 base from V and 3 bases from J, with 9 bases between. Germline V gives CDR1 SGHTA, CDR2 FQGNSA.

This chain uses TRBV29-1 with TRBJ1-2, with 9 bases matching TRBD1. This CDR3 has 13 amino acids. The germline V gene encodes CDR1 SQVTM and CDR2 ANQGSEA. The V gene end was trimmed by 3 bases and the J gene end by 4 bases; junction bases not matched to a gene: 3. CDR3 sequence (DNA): TGCAGCGTTGATCGGACAGGGGTCTATGGCTACACCTTC. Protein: CSVDRTGVYGYTF.

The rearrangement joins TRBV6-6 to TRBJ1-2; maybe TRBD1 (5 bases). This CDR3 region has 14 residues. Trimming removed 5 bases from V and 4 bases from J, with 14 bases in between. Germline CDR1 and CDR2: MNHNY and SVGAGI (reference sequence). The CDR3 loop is CASSTRGDFYGYTF. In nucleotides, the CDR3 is TGTGCCAGCAGTACCCGGGGGGACTTCTATGGCTACACCTTC.

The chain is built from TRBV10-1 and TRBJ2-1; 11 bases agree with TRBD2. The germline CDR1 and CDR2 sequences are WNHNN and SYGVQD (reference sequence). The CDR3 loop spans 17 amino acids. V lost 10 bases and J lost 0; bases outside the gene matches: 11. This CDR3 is CAIRPGLAAFSYNEQFF. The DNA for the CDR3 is TGCGCCATCCGACCGGGACTAGCGGCGTTCTCCTACAATGAGCAGTTCTTC.

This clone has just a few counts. CDR3 in amino acids: CASLGQGLGETQYF. The DNA for the CDR3 is TGTGCCAGCCTTGGACAGGGATTGGGAGAGACCCAGTACTTC. The chain couples TRBV2 to TRBJ2-5, with 8 bases fitting TRBD1. Germline lookup yields CDR1 SNHLY and CDR2 FYNNEI. This CDR3 has 14 amino acids. Trimming took 8 bases from V and 4 from J; bases not matched to a gene: 9.

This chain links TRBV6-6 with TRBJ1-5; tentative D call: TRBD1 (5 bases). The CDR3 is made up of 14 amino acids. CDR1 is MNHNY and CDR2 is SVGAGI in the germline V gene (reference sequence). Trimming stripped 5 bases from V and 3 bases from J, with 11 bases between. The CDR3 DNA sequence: TGTGCCAGCAGTGCCAGGGATGCCAATCAGCCCCAGCATTTT. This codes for CASSARDANQPQHF.

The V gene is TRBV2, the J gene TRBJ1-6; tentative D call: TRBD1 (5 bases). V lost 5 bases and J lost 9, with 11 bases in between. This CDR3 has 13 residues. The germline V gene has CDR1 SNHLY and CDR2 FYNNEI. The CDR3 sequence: CASSPGKVSPLHF. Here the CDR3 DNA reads TGTGCCAGCAGTCCAGGGAAGGTTTCACCCCTCCACTTT.

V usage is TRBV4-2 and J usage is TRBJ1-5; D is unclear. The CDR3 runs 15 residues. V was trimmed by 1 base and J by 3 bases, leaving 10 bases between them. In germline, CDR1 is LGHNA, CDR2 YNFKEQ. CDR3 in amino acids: CASSQGVENNQPQHF. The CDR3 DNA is TGTGCCAGCAGCCAAGGCGTGGAGAACAATCAGCCCCAGCATTTT.

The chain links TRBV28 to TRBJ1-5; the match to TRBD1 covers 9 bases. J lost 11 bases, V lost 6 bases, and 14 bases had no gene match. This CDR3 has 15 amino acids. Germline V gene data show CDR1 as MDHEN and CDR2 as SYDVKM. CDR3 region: CASRTAGTGFSAQHF. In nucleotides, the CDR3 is TGTGCCAGCAGGACCGCCGGGACAGGGTTCTCCGCCCAGCATTTT.

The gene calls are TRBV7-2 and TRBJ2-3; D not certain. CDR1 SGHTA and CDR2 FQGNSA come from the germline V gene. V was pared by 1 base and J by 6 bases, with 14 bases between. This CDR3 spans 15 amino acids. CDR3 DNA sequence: TGTGCCAGCAGCTTAGATTTAGTCGAATACGATACGCAGTATTTT. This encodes CASSLDLVEYDTQYF.

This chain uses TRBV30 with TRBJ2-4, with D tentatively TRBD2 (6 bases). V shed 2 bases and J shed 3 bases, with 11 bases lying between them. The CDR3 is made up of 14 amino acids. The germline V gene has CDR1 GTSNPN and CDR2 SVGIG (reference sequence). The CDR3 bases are TGTGCCTGGAGTCCCGGGAGTGGCAAAAACATTCAGTACTTC. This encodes CAWSPGSGKNIQYF.

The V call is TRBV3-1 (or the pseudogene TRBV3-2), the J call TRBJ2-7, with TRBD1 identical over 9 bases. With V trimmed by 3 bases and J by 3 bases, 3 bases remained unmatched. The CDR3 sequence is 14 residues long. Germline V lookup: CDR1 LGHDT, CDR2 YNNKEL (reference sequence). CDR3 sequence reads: CASSQWGQGYEQYF. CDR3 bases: TGTGCCAGCAGCCAGTGGGGACAGGGCTACGAGCAGTACTTC.

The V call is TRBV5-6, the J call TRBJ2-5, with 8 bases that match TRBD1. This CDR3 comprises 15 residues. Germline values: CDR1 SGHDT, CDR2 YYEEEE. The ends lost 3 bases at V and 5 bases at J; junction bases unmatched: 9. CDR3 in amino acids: CASSYRTGTDETQYF. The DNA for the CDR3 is TGTGCCAGCAGCTACCGGACAGGGACAGACGAGACCCAGTACTTC. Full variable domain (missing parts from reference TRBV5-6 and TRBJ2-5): DAGVTQSPTHLIKTRGQQVTLRCSPKSGHDTVSWYQQALGQGPQFIFQYYEEEERQRGNFPDRFSGHQFPNYSSELNVNALLLGDSALYLCASSYRTGTDETQYFGPGTRLLVL.

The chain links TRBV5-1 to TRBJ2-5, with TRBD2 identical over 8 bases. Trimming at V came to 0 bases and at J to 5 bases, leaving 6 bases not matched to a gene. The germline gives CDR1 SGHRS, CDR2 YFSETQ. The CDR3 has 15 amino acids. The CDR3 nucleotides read TGCGCCAGCAGCTTGGAAGGATCGGGGGGGGAGACCCAGTACTTC. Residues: CASSLEGSGGETQYF. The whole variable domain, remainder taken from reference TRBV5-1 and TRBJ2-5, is KAGVTQTPRYLIKTRGQQVTLSCSPISGHRSVSWYQQTPGQGLQFLFEYFSETQRNKGNFPGRFSGRQFSNSRSEMNVSTLELGDSALYLCASSLEGSGGETQYFGPGTRLLVL.

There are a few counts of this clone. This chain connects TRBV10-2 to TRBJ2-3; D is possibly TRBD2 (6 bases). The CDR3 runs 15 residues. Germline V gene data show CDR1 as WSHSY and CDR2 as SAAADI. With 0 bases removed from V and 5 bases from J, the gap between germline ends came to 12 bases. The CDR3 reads CASSESPAGEDTQYF. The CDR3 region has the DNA TGCGCCAGCAGTGAGTCCCCAGCGGGTGAAGATACGCAGTATTTT.

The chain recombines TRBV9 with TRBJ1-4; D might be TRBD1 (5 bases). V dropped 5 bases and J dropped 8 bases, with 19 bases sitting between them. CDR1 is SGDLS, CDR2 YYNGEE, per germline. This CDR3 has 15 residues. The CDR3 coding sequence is TGTGCCAGCAGTGCCGTGGGATTTCAGGGAGAAAAACTGTTTTTT. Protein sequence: CASSAVGFQGEKLFF.

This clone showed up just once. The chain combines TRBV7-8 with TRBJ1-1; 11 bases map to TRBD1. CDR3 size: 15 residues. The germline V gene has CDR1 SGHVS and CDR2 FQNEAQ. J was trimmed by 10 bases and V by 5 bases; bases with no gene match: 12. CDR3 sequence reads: CASSLGGTGGAGAFF. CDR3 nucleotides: TGTGCCAGCAGCCTAGGGGGGACAGGGGGTGCCGGAGCTTTCTTT.

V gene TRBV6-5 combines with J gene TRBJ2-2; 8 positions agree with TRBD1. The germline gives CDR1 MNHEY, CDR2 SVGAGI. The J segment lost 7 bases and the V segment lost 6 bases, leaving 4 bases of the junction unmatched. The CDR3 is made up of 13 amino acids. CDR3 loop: CASSRTGIGELFF. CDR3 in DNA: TGTGCCAGCAGCAGGACAGGGATCGGGGAGCTGTTTTTT.

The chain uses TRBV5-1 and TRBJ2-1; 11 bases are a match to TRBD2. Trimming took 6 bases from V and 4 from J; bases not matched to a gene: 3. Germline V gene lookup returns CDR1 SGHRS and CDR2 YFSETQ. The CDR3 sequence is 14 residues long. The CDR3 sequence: CASKASGGYNEQFF. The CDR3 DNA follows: TGCGCCAGCAAAGCTAGCGGGGGGTACAATGAGCAGTTCTTC.